One T cell receptor (beta chain) is described in this entry. Its antigen is as yet unknown. TCRdb's copy holds only in-frame clones and misses some; the assay was immunoSEQ multiplex PCR. The data contain about 2.1 million clones, 85% to 95% of them seen just once; the ten biggest clones take up around 1.7%. This CDR3 spans 14 amino acids. V lost 1 base and J lost 11, with 15 bases in between. The germline gives CDR1 PRHDT, CDR2 FYEKMQ (reference sequence). This sample was included in a study of shared clonotypes between healthy human individuals. About the study: Those who served as donors were a couple of women and three men between the ages of 18 and 49.

Study results and caveats: Few donors limited the genetic and exposure-history diversity represented. Estimated clonotype richness was generally higher in naive than memory subsets. Lower generation probabilities were found for non-shared clonotypes than for those shared by all four donors.

Naive CD8 cells were CD45RO-negative, positively selected for CCR7, excluding terminally differentiated effector memory CD45RA+ cells. What was sequenced was naive CD8+ T cells from PBMCs. V is TRBV13 and J is TRBJ2-1; unclear D gene. The receptor's source is a man aged 18 to 29 in good health. Some clones in this sample may be carry-over from other donors' samples. Written as DNA, the CDR3 is TGTGCCAGCAGCTTAGATATGCCTAACGTTAAGCAGTTCTTC. Translated, it gives CASSLDMPNVKQFF. Full variable domain (remainder filled in from reference TRBV13 and TRBJ2-1): AAGVIQSPRHLIKEKRETATLKCYPIPRHDTVYWYQQGPGQDPQFLISFYEKMQSDKGSIPDRFSAQQFSDYHSELNMSSLELGDSALYFCASSLDMPNVKQFFGPGTRLTVL.